Listed here is a single T cell receptor beta chain. The sample carries other DNA sequences with the same CDR3. This specimen comes from a study of blood T cell repertoires in COVID-19. This CDR3 has 15 amino acids. Germline CDR1 is SGHNT and CDR2 is YYREEE (reference sequence). With V trimmed by 0 bases and J by 1 base, 1 base remained unmatched. Authors' data handling: Estimation of nucleated cell counts relied on the amplification of reference gene primers. Some clones are missing from TCRdb's copy, which holds only in-frame ones; the method was immunoSEQ multiplex PCR. V, J and clone size derive from that table, while D and trimming were established from the DNA sequence. The sample yields 190,000 or so clones, approximately 86% seen once.

Sequencing was performed on peripheral blood. J is TRBJ2-7 and V is TRBV5-4; 10 bases fit TRBD1. The origin of this receptor is a man aged 35 to 55 with active or convalescent COVID-19. The CDR3: CASSLGGQGSYEQYF. The DNA for the CDR3 is TGTGCCAGCAGCTTGGGGGGACAGGGGTCCTACGAGCAGTACTTC.